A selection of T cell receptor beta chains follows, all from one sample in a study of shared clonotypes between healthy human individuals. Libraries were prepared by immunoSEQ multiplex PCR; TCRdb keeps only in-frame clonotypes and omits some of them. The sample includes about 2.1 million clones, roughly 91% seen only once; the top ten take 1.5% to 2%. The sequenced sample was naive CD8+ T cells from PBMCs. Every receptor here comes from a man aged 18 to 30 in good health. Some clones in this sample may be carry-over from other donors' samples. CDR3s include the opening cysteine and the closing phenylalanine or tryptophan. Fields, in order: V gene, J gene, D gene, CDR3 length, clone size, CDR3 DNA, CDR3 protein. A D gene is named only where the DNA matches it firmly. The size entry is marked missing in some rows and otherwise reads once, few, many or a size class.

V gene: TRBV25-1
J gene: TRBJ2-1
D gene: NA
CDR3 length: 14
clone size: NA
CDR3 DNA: TGTGCCAGCAGTGAATGGGTCGGGAACAATGAGCAGTTCTTC
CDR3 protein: CASSEWVGNNEQFF

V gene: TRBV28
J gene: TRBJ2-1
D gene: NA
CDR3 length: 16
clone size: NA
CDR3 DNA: TGTGCCAGCAGTCGGGACGTCCGGAGCTCCTACAATGAGCAGTTCTTC
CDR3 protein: CASSRDVRSSYNEQFF

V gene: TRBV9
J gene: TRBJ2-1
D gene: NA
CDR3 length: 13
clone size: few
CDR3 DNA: TGTGCCAGCAGCGTACCCGGGATTGATGAGCAGTTCTTC
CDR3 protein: CASSVPGIDEQFF

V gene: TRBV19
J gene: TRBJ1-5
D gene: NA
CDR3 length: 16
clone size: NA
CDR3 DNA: TGTGCCAGTATTAGTTATCAAGGTGGGGGCAATCAGCCCCAGCATTTT
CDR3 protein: CASISYQGGGNQPQHF

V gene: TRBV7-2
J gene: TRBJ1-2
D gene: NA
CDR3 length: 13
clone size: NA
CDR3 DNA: TGTGCCAGCACCACCCCTCTCACCTATGGCTACACCTTC
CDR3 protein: CASTTPLTYGYTF

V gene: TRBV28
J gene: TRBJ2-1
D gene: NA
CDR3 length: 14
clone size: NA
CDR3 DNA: TGTGCCAGCAGTGTTATGCCCCTGACTCCTGAGCAGTTCTTC
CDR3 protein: CASSVMPLTPEQFF

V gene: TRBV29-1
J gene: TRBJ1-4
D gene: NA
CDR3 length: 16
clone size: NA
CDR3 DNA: TGCAGCGTTGAAGATTGGGTTCCAGGAACTAATGAAAAACTGTTTTTT
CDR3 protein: CSVEDWVPGTNEKLFF

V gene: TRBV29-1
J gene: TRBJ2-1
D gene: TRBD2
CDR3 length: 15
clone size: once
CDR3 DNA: TGCAGCGTTGAGATAGCGGGAGGGCCCAACAATGAGCAGTTCTTC
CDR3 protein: CSVEIAGGPNNEQFF

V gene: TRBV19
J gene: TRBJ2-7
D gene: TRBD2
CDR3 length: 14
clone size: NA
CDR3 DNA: TGTGCCAGTAGTTTACGAGCGGGAGACTACGAGCAGTACTTC
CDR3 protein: CASSLRAGDYEQYF

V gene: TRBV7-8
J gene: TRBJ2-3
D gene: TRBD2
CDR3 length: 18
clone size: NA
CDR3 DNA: TGTGCCAGCAGCTTAGATCGACTTCCAGCGGGAGTTGCAGATACGCAGTATTTT
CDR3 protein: CASSLDRLPAGVADTQYF

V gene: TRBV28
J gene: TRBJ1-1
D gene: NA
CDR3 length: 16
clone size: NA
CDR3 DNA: TGTGCCAGCAGTTTTTCCTTGTGGCTGGAGGGGACTGAAGCTTTCTTT
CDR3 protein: CASSFSLWLEGTEAFF

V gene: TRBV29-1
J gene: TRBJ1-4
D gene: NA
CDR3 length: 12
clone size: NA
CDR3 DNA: TGCAGCGTTGTGGAGGGTGGGGAAAAACTGTTTTTT
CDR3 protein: CSVVEGGEKLFF

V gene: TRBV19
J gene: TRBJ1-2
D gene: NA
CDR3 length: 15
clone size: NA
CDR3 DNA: TGTGCCAGTAGACTGGGCTGGCGTGGGGCTTATGGCTACACCTTC
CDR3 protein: CASRLGWRGAYGYTF

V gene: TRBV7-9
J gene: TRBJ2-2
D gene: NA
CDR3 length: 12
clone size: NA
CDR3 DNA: TGTGCCAGCAGCACCGACACCGGGGAGCTGTTTTTT
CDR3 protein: CASSTDTGELFF

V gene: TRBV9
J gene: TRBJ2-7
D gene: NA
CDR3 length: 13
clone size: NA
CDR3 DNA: TGTGCCAGCAGTACAGGGATCTCCTACGAGCAGTACTTC
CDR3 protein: CASSTGISYEQYF

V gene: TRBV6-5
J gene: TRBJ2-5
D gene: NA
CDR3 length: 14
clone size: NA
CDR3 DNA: TGTGCCAGCAGTGACAGGCGGCTGGGGGAGACCCAGTACTTC
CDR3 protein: CASSDRRLGETQYF

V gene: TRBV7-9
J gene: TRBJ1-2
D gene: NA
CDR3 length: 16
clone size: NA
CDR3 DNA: TGTGCCAGCAGCCCCTCCGCCTACAGCGCCAACTATGGCTACACCTTC
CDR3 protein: CASSPSAYSANYGYTF

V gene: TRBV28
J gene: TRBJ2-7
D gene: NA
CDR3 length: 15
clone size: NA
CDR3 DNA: TGTGCCAGCAGTTTGTATCCCGGGACGGTTTACGAGCAGTACTTC
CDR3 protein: CASSLYPGTVYEQYF

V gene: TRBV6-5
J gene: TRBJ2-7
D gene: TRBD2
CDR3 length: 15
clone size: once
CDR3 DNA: TGTGCCAGCAGTGCCACTAGCGTCCCCTCCTACGAGCAGTACTTC
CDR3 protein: CASSATSVPSYEQYF

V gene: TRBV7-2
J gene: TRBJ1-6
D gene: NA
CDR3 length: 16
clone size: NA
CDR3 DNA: TGTGCCAGCAGCAAGGACGGTTATTCAAAGAATTCACCCCTCCACTTT
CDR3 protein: CASSKDGYSKNSPLHF

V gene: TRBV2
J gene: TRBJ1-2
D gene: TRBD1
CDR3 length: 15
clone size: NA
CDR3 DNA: TGTGCCAGCAGTGAGGGGACAGCCAGATACTATGGCTACACCTTC
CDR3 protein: CASSEGTARYYGYTF

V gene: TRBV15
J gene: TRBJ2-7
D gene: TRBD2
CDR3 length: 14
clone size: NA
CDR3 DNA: TGTGCCACCAGCAGACGGGGACTAGTCTACGAGCAGTACTTC
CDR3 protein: CATSRRGLVYEQYF

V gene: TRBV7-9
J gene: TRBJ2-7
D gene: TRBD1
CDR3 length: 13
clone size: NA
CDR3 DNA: TGTGCCAGCAGCTGGGGACAGTTCAACGAGCAGTACTTC
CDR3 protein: CASSWGQFNEQYF

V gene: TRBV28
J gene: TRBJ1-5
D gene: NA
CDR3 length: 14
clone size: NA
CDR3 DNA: TGTGCCAGCAGTTATATGGGGTCTACTCAGCCCCAGCATTTT
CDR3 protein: CASSYMGSTQPQHF

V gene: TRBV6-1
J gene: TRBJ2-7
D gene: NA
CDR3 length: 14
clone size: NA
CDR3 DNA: TGTGCCAGCAGTGAACCCCCAGGGCCCTACGAGCAGTACTTC
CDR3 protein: CASSEPPGPYEQYF

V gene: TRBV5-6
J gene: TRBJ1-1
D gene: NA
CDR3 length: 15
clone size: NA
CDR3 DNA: TGTGCCAGCAGCCACCCCAGGGAGATGAACACTGAAGCTTTCTTT
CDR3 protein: CASSHPREMNTEAFF

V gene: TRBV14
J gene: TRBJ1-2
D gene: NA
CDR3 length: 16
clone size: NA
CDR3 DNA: TGTGCCAGCAGCCCGGAGGGCAGGACTGCTAACTATGGCTACACCTTC
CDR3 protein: CASSPEGRTANYGYTF

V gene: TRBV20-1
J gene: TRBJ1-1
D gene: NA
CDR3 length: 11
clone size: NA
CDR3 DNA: TGCAGTGCTAGGAGGGACACTGAAGCTTTCTTT
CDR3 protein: CSARRDTEAFF

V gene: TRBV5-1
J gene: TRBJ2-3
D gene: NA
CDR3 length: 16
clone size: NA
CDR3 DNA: TGCGCCAGCAGCTTGGGTCTCGGAACTAGCACAGATACGCAGTATTTT
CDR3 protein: CASSLGLGTSTDTQYF

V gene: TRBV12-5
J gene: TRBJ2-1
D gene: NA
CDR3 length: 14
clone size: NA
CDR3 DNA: TGTGCTAGTGGTTTGGGGGGGGCGAGTAATGAGCAGTTCTTC
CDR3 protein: CASGLGGASNEQFF

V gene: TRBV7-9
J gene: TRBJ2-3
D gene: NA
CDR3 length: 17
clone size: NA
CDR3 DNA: TGTGCCAGCAGCTTATATTGGGGGGCCAGAGGGCCAGATACGCAGTATTTT
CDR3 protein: CASSLYWGARGPDTQYF

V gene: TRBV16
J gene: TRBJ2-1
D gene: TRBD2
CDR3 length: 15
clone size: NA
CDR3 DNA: TGTGCCAGCAGCCAAGATTTTGCGGGGGACAATGAGCAGTTCTTC
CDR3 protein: CASSQDFAGDNEQFF

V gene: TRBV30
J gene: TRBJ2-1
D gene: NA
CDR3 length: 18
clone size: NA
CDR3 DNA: TGTGCCCTGGAAGGTTTCAGTTCCAAAGATAGCTCCTACAATGAGCAGTTCTTC
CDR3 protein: CALEGFSSKDSSYNEQFF